This is a list of T cell receptor beta chains from one sample in a study of blood T cell repertoires in COVID-19. Sequenced by immunoSEQ multiplex PCR; TCRdb stores in-frame clones only, minus some. The top ten hold approximately 4.4% of the sample, which has some 190,000 clones, approximately 90% seen once. Sample: peripheral blood. The source of these receptors is a human donor in a cohort sampled during active COVID-19. CDR3s include the opening cysteine and the closing phenylalanine or tryptophan. The order of the fields is CDR3 protein, CDR3 DNA, D gene, clone size, V gene, J gene. A D gene is named only where the DNA matches it firmly. For some rows the clone size is stated as once, few or many, or as a class when expanded; others skip it.

cdr3_aa: CASSQGEPNNSPLHF
cdr3_nt: TGTGCCAGCAGCCAAGGAGAACCCAATAATTCACCCCTCCACTTT
d_call: -
clone_size: -
v_call: TRBV4-2
j_call: TRBJ1-6

cdr3_aa: CATSRRTSGFTDTQYF
cdr3_nt: TGTGCCACCAGCAGGAGGACTAGCGGGTTTACAGATACGCAGTATTTT
d_call: TRBD2
clone_size: few
v_call: TRBV15
j_call: TRBJ2-3

cdr3_aa: CASSVGEGYGYTF
cdr3_nt: TGCGCCAGCAGCGTCGGGGAGGGCTATGGCTACACCTTC
d_call: -
clone_size: -
v_call: TRBV5-1
j_call: TRBJ1-2

cdr3_aa: CASSEVPRGTGELFF
cdr3_nt: TGCGCCAGCAGTGAGGTCCCAAGGGGCACCGGGGAGCTGTTTTTT
d_call: -
clone_size: once
v_call: TRBV10-1
j_call: TRBJ2-2

cdr3_aa: CASSSRGGGNTIYF
cdr3_nt: TGTGCCAGCAGTTCCCGAGGAGGGGGAAACACCATATATTTT
d_call: -
clone_size: -
v_call: TRBV6-5
j_call: TRBJ1-3

cdr3_aa: CAIRPPGTGGNEQYF
cdr3_nt: TGTGCCATCCGGCCCCCCGGGACAGGGGGCAACGAGCAGTACTTC
d_call: TRBD1
clone_size: -
v_call: TRBV10-3
j_call: TRBJ2-7

cdr3_aa: CASSLRDNSPLHF
cdr3_nt: TGTGCCAGCAGCTTGAGGGATAATTCACCCCTCCACTTT
d_call: -
clone_size: -
v_call: TRBV7-9
j_call: TRBJ1-6

cdr3_aa: CAISVGQEVYTF
cdr3_nt: TGTGCCATCAGTGTCGGACAGGAGGTCTACACCTTC
d_call: TRBD1
clone_size: once
v_call: TRBV10-3
j_call: TRBJ1-2

cdr3_aa: CASSQWVSRNQPQHF
cdr3_nt: TGTGCCAGCAGCCAATGGGTTTCGCGGAATCAGCCCCAGCATTTT
d_call: -
clone_size: -
v_call: TRBV3-1/TRBV3-2
j_call: TRBJ1-5

cdr3_aa: CASSQKGPLAGGALVGEQFF
cdr3_nt: TGCGCCAGCAGCCAAAAAGGCCCACTAGCGGGAGGGGCTCTAGTTGGTGAGCAGTTCTTC
d_call: TRBD2
clone_size: -
v_call: TRBV4-3
j_call: TRBJ2-1

cdr3_aa: CASSRTIGGWDEQFF
cdr3_nt: TGTGCCAGCAGCCGAACTATAGGGGGCTGGGATGAGCAGTTCTTC
d_call: TRBD1
clone_size: -
v_call: TRBV3-1/TRBV3-2
j_call: TRBJ2-1

cdr3_aa: CASSPVAHSQETQYF
cdr3_nt: TGTGCCAGCTCACCAGTAGCGCACTCTCAAGAGACCCAGTACTTC
d_call: -
clone_size: -
v_call: TRBV18
j_call: TRBJ2-5

cdr3_aa: CASSTGTSRTDTQYF
cdr3_nt: TGCGCCAGCAGCACCGGGACTAGTCGCACAGATACGCAGTATTTT
d_call: TRBD2
clone_size: -
v_call: TRBV5-1
j_call: TRBJ2-3

cdr3_aa: CASSPGTTGYEQYF
cdr3_nt: TGCGCCAGCAGCCCCGGGACTACTGGTTACGAGCAGTACTTC
d_call: TRBD2
clone_size: -
v_call: TRBV5-1
j_call: TRBJ2-7

cdr3_aa: CASSLVGAGRAQETQYF
cdr3_nt: TGTGCCAGCAGCTTAGTGGGGGCAGGGAGGGCCCAAGAGACCCAGTACTTC
d_call: -
clone_size: once
v_call: TRBV7-8
j_call: TRBJ2-5

cdr3_aa: CASRKRVMLANSNTGELFF
cdr3_nt: TGTGCCAGCAGAAAACGCGTAATGCTAGCCAACTCGAACACCGGGGAGCTGTTTTTT
d_call: -
clone_size: -
v_call: TRBV21-1
j_call: TRBJ2-2

cdr3_aa: CASSVNSGREKLFF
cdr3_nt: TGTGCCAGCAGCGTTAATAGCGGGCGGGAAAAACTGTTTTTT
d_call: -
clone_size: -
v_call: TRBV9
j_call: TRBJ1-4

cdr3_aa: CASTKGLAGVETQYF
cdr3_nt: TGTGCCAGTACCAAAGGACTAGCGGGAGTAGAGACCCAGTACTTC
d_call: TRBD2
clone_size: -
v_call: TRBV19
j_call: TRBJ2-5

cdr3_aa: CASSLVRLAEQFF
cdr3_nt: TGTGCCAGCAGCTTAGTTCGACTAGCGGAGCAGTTCTTC
d_call: TRBD2
clone_size: -
v_call: TRBV7-9
j_call: TRBJ2-1

cdr3_aa: CASSQGLGLSYNEQFF
cdr3_nt: TGTGCCAGCAGCCAAGGACTGGGACTATCCTACAATGAGCAGTTCTTC
d_call: TRBD2
clone_size: -
v_call: TRBV14
j_call: TRBJ2-1

cdr3_aa: CASSTYEGQPQHF
cdr3_nt: TGTGCCAGTAGCACCTATGAGGGTCAGCCCCAGCATTTT
d_call: -
clone_size: -
v_call: TRBV19
j_call: TRBJ1-5

cdr3_aa: CASRQREPPYEQYF
cdr3_nt: TGTGCCAGTAGACAGCGGGAGCCCCCCTACGAGCAGTACTTC
d_call: TRBD2
clone_size: -
v_call: TRBV19
j_call: TRBJ2-7

cdr3_aa: CASSYRSPGTEAFF
cdr3_nt: TGTGCCAGCAGTTACAGGTCCCCGGGGACTGAAGCTTTCTTT
d_call: -
clone_size: once
v_call: TRBV6-2/TRBV6-3
j_call: TRBJ1-1

cdr3_aa: CASSLGYGELFF
cdr3_nt: TGCGCCAGCAGCTTGGGTTACGGGGAGCTGTTTTTT
d_call: -
clone_size: few
v_call: TRBV5-1
j_call: TRBJ2-2

cdr3_aa: CASSYSLGTPYNEQFF
cdr3_nt: TGTGCCAGCAGTTACTCACTCGGGACACCTTACAATGAGCAGTTCTTC
d_call: -
clone_size: -
v_call: TRBV6-2/TRBV6-3
j_call: TRBJ2-1

cdr3_aa: CASSVAATGELFF
cdr3_nt: TGTGCCAGTAGCGTAGCGGCCACCGGGGAGCTGTTTTTT
d_call: -
clone_size: -
v_call: TRBV19
j_call: TRBJ2-2

cdr3_aa: CASRAQAGAGELFF
cdr3_nt: TGTGCCAGCAGAGCGCAAGCGGGAGCCGGGGAGCTGTTTTTT
d_call: TRBD2
clone_size: -
v_call: TRBV2
j_call: TRBJ2-2

cdr3_aa: CAYIEGGQNGYEQYF
cdr3_nt: TGTGCCTATATCGAGGGGGGACAGAATGGATACGAGCAGTACTTC
d_call: -
clone_size: -
v_call: TRBV5-4
j_call: TRBJ2-7

cdr3_aa: CASSPGQLYSNQPQHF
cdr3_nt: TGTGCCAGCAGCCCGGGACAGCTATATAGCAATCAGCCCCAGCATTTT
d_call: TRBD1
clone_size: -
v_call: TRBV6-2/TRBV6-3
j_call: TRBJ1-5

cdr3_aa: CASSPRTARDNEQFF
cdr3_nt: TGTGCCAGCAGCCCCCGGACTGCCCGCGACAATGAGCAGTTCTTC
d_call: -
clone_size: -
v_call: TRBV7-6
j_call: TRBJ2-1

cdr3_aa: CASTHRGGRREQYF
cdr3_nt: TGTGCCAGTACTCACAGGGGCGGCCGACGAGAGCAGTACTTC
d_call: TRBD1
clone_size: -
v_call: TRBV6-5
j_call: TRBJ2-7

cdr3_aa: CASNQGAQDTGELFF
cdr3_nt: TGTGCCAGCAACCAGGGGGCGCAGGACACCGGGGAGCTGTTTTTT
d_call: TRBD1
clone_size: few
v_call: TRBV2
j_call: TRBJ2-2

cdr3_aa: CAWSVKGRGQRSYEQYF
cdr3_nt: TGTGCCTGGAGTGTAAAGGGACGGGGACAGCGCTCCTACGAGCAGTACTTC
d_call: TRBD1
clone_size: -
v_call: TRBV30
j_call: TRBJ2-7

cdr3_aa: CASSLAQGHTGELFF
cdr3_nt: TGCGCCAGCAGCTTGGCACAGGGACACACCGGGGAGCTGTTTTTT
d_call: -
clone_size: -
v_call: TRBV5-1
j_call: TRBJ2-2

cdr3_aa: CASSETGGQETQYF
cdr3_nt: TGTGCCAGCAGTGAGACAGGTGGACAAGAGACCCAGTACTTC
d_call: -
clone_size: many
v_call: TRBV6-1
j_call: TRBJ2-5

cdr3_aa: CASSRGETQYF
cdr3_nt: TGTGCCAGCAGCCGGGGAGAGACCCAGTACTTC
d_call: -
clone_size: -
v_call: TRBV7-2
j_call: TRBJ2-5

cdr3_aa: CASSLDRAVDSPLHF
cdr3_nt: TGTGCCAGCAGCTTGGACAGGGCAGTCGATTCACCCCTCCACTTT
d_call: -
clone_size: -
v_call: TRBV5-4
j_call: TRBJ1-6

cdr3_aa: CASSDRLLAAQYF
cdr3_nt: TGCGCCAGCAGTGATCGTCTCCTGGCCGCGCAGTACTTC
d_call: -
clone_size: -
v_call: TRBV10-2
j_call: TRBJ2-7

cdr3_aa: CASSLSADTQYF
cdr3_nt: TGTGCCAGCAGCCTGTCTGCAGATACGCAGTATTTT
d_call: -
clone_size: -
v_call: TRBV6-6
j_call: TRBJ2-3

cdr3_aa: CASSQGLAGGPGYNEQFF
cdr3_nt: TGCGCCAGCAGCCAAGGACTAGCGGGGGGGCCGGGGTACAATGAGCAGTTCTTC
d_call: TRBD2
clone_size: -
v_call: TRBV4-1
j_call: TRBJ2-1

cdr3_aa: CASSLERLGGGANMGNEQFF
cdr3_nt: TGCGCCAGCAGCTTGGAACGGTTGGGGGGGGGCGCAAATATGGGCAATGAGCAGTTCTTC
d_call: -
clone_size: -
v_call: TRBV5-1
j_call: TRBJ2-1

cdr3_aa: CASSLGNRPKMGYGYTF
cdr3_nt: TGCGCCAGCAGCTTGGGTAACAGGCCAAAAATGGGGTATGGCTACACCTTC
d_call: -
clone_size: once
v_call: TRBV5-1
j_call: TRBJ1-2

cdr3_aa: CASSYKRGSGANVLTF
cdr3_nt: TGTGCCAGCAGTTACAAAAGGGGTTCTGGGGCCAACGTCCTGACTTTC
d_call: -
clone_size: once
v_call: TRBV6-5
j_call: TRBJ2-6

cdr3_aa: CSGKTSGGAEDTQYF
cdr3_nt: TGCAGCGGTAAAACTAGCGGGGGGGCGGAAGATACGCAGTATTTT
d_call: TRBD2
clone_size: -
v_call: TRBV29-1
j_call: TRBJ2-3

cdr3_aa: CSVSRGEEQYF
cdr3_nt: TGCAGCGTTTCCAGGGGAGAAGAGCAGTACTTC
d_call: -
clone_size: few
v_call: TRBV29-1
j_call: TRBJ2-7

cdr3_aa: CASSLRGQNTGELFF
cdr3_nt: TGTGCCAGCAGCCTCAGAGGACAGAACACCGGGGAGCTGTTTTTT
d_call: -
clone_size: once
v_call: TRBV7-2
j_call: TRBJ2-2

cdr3_aa: CASSSDSSANEKLFF
cdr3_nt: TGTGCCAGCAGCTCCGACAGTTCCGCTAATGAAAAACTGTTTTTT
d_call: -
clone_size: -
v_call: TRBV6-6
j_call: TRBJ1-4

cdr3_aa: CATSMRGPTSHTQYF
cdr3_nt: TGTGCCACCAGCATGCGGGGACCCACCTCGCATACGCAGTATTTT
d_call: -
clone_size: -
v_call: TRBV15
j_call: TRBJ2-3

cdr3_aa: CASSPDSQETQYF
cdr3_nt: TGTGCCAGCAGCCCGGACAGCCAAGAGACCCAGTACTTC
d_call: -
clone_size: -
v_call: TRBV6-2/TRBV6-3
j_call: TRBJ2-5

cdr3_aa: CASSLLSNYGYTF
cdr3_nt: TGTGCCAGCAGCTTACTCAGTAATTATGGCTACACCTTC
d_call: -
clone_size: once
v_call: TRBV7-2
j_call: TRBJ1-2

cdr3_aa: CASSVVPSSYNEQFF
cdr3_nt: TGTGCCAGCAGCGTAGTACCCAGCTCCTACAATGAGCAGTTCTTC
d_call: -
clone_size: -
v_call: TRBV9
j_call: TRBJ2-1

cdr3_aa: CASSLRGQGGRGETQYF
cdr3_nt: TGTGCCAGCAGCTTAAGGGGACAGGGGGGCAGGGGCGAGACCCAGTACTTC
d_call: TRBD1
clone_size: -
v_call: TRBV5-4
j_call: TRBJ2-5

cdr3_aa: CASSEWGSGNEKLFF
cdr3_nt: TGTGCCAGCAGCGAGTGGGGATCGGGAAATGAAAAACTGTTTTTT
d_call: -
clone_size: -
v_call: TRBV9
j_call: TRBJ1-4